This TCR beta chain was captured in a study of cytomegalovirus exposure and HLA in healthy donors. Study observations and caveats: An analysis that was carried out later associated 17,000 or so TCR beta sequences with HLA alleles at 0.05 false discovery rate.

A word on this clone: No antigen is known for it.

Primers included in the PCR were 60 Vbeta and 13 Jbeta primers. Only in-frame clones appear in the TCRdb table, and some are missing; sequencing was by immunoSEQ multiplex PCR. The sample carries 250,000 or so clones, about nine tenths recorded once. Germline values: CDR1 ENHRY, CDR2 SYGVKD. With V trimmed by 6 bases and J by 0 bases, 7 bases remained unmatched. This CDR3 comprises 16 residues. The chain links TRBV10-3 to TRBJ1-3; 8 nucleotides agree with TRBD1. Sequencing was done on a sample of PBMCs. The clonotype originates from a girl aged 2 to 9 in good health and CMV-seronegative. The CDR3 here is CAISAGQGNSGNTIYF. The CDR3 nucleotides read TGTGCCATCAGCGCAGGACAGGGAAACTCTGGAAACACCATATATTTT.